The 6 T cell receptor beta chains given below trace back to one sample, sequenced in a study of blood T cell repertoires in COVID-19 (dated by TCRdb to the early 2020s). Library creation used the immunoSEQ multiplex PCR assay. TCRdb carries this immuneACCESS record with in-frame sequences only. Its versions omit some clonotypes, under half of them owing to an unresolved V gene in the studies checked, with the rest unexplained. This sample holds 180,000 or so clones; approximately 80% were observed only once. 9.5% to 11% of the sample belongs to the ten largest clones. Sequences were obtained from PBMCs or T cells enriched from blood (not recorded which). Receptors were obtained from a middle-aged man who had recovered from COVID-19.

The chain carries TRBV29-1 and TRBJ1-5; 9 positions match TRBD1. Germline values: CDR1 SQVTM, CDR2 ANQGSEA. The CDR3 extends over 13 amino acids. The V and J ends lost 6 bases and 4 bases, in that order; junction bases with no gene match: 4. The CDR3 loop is CSVGTGLNQPQHF. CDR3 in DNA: TGCAGCGTCGGGACAGGGCTGAATCAGCCCCAGCATTTT.

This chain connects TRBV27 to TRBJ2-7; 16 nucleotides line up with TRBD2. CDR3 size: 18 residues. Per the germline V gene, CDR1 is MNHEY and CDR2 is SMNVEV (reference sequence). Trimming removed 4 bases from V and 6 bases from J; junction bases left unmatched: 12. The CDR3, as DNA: TGTGCCAGCAGTTCAGTCCCGGGACTAGCGGGGGGGCCGTTCGAGCAGTACTTC. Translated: CASSSVPGLAGGPFEQYF.

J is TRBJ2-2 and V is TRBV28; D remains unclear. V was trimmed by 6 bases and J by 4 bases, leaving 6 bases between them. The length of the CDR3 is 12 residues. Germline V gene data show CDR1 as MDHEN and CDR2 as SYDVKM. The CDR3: CASSRVTGELFF. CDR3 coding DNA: TGTGCCAGCAGCCGAGTCACCGGGGAGCTGTTTTTT.

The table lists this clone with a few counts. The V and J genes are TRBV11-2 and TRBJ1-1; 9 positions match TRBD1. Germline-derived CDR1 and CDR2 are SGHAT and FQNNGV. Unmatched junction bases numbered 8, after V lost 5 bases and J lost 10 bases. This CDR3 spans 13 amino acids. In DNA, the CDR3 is TGTGCCAGCAGCGTCGGGACAGGGCATGGAGCTTTCTTT. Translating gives CASSVGTGHGAFF.

CDR3 region: CSVESGRGTGELFF. CDR3 coding DNA: TGCAGCGTTGAAAGCGGGAGAGGCACCGGGGAGCTGTTTTTT. The rearrangement uses TRBV29-1 and TRBJ2-2; 8 bases align to TRBD2. Germline V gene data show CDR1 as SQVTM and CDR2 as ANQGSEA. The CDR3 is 14 residues long. V gave up 2 bases and J gave up 4 bases; unmatched junction bases: 3.

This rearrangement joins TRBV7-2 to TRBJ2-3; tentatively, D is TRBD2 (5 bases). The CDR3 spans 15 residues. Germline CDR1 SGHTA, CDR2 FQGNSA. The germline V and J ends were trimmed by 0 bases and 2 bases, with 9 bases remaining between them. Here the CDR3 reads CASSLADYLTDTQYF. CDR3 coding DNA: TGTGCCAGCAGCTTAGCCGACTATCTCACAGATACGCAGTATTTT.